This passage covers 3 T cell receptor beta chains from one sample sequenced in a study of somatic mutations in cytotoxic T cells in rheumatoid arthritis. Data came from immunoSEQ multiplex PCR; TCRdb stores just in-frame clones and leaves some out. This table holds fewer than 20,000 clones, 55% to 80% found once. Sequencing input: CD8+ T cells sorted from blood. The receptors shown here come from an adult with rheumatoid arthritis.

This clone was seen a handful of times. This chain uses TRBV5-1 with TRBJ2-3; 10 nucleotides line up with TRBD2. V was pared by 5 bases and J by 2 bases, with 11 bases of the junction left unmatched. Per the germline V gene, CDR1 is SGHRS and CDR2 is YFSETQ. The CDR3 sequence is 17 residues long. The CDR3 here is CASSPGPTSGNTDTQYF. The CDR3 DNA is TGCGCCAGCAGTCCGGGCCCTACTAGCGGGAACACAGATACGCAGTATTTT.

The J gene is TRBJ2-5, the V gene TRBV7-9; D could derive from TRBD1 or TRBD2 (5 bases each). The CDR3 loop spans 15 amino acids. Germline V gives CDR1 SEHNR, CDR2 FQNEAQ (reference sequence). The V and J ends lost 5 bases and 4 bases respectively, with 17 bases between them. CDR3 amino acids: CASSPREGRGETQYF. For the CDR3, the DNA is TGTGCCAGCAGCCCCCGAGAGGGGCGAGGAGAGACCCAGTACTTC. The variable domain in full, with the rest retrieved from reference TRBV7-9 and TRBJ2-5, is DTGVSQNPRHKITKRGQNVTFRCDPISEHNRLYWYRQTLGQGPEFLTYFQNEAQLEKSRLLSDRFSAERPKGSFSTLEIQRTEQGDSAMYLCASSPREGRGETQYFGPGTRLLVL.

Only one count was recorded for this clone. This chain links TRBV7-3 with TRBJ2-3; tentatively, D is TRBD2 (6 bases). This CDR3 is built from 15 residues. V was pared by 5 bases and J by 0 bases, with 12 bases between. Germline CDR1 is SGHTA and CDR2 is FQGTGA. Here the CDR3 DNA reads TGTGCCAGCAGCCGGGACTCCGCAAGCACAGATACGCAGTATTTT. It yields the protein CASSRDSASTDTQYF.